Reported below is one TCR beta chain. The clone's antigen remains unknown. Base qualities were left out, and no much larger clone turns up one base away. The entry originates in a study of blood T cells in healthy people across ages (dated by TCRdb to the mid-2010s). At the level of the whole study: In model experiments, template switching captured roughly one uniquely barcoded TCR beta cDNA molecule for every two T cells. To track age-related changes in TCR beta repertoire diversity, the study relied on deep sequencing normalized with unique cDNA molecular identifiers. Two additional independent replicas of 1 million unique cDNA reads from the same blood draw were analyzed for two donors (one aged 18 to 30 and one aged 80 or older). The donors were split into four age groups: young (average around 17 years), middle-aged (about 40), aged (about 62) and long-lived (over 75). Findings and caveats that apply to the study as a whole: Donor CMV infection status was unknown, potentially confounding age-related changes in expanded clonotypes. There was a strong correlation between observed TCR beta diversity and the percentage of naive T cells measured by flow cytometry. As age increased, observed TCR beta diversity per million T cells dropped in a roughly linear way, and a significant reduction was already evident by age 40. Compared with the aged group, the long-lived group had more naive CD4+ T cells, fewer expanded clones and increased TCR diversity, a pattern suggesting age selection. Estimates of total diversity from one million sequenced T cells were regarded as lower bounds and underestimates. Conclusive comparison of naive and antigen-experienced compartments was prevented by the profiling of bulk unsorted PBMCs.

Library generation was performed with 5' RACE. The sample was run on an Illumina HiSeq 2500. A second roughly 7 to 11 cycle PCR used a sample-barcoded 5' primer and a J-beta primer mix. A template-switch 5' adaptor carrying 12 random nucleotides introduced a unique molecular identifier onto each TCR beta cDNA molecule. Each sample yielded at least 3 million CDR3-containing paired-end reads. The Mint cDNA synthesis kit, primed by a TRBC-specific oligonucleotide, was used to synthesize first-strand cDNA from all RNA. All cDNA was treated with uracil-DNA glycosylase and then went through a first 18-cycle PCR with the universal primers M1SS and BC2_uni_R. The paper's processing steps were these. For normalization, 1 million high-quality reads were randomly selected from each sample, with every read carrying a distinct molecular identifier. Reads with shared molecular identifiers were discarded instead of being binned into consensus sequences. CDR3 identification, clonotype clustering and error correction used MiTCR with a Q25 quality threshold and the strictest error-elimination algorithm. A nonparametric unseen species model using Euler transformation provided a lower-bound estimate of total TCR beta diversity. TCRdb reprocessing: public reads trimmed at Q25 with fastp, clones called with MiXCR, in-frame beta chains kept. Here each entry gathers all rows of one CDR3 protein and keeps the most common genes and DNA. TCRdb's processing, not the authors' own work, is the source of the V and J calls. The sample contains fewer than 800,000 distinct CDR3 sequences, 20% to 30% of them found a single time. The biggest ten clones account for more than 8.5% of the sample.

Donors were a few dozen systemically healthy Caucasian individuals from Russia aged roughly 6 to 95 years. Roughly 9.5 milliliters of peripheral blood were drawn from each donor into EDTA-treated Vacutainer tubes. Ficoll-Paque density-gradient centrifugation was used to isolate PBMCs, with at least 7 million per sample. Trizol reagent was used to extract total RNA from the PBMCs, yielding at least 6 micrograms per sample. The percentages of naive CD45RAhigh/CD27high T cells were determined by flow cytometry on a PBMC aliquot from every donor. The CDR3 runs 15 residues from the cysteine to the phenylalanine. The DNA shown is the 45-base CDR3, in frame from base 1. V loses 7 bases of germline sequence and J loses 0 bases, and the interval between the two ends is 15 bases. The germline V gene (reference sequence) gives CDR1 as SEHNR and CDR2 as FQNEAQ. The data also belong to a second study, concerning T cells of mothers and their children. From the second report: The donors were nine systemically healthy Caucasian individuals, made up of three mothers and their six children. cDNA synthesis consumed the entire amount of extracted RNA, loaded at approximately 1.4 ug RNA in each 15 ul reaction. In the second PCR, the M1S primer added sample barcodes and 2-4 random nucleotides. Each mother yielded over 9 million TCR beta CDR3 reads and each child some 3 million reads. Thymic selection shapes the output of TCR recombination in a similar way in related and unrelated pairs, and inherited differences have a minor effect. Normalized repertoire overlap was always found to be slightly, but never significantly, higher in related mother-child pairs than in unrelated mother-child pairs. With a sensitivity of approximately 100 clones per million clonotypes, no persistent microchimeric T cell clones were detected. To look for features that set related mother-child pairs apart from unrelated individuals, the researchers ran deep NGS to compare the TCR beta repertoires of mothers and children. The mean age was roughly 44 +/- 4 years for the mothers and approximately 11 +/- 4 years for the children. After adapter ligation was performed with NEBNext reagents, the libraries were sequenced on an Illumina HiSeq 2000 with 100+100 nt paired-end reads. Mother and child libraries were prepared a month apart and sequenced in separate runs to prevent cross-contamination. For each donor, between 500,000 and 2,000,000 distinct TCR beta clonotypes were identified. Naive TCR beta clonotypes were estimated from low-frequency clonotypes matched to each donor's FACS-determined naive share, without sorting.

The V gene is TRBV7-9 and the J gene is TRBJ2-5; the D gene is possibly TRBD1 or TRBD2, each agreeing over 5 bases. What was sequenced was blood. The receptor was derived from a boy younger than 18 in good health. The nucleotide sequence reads TGTGCCAGCACCCCAGTGGGACCTTACCAAGAGACCCAGTACTTC. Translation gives CASTPVGPYQETQYF.